Below, 6 T cell receptor beta chains from the same sample are listed, as sequenced in a study of blood T cell repertoires in COVID-19. TCRdb keeps only in-frame clones here, not all; method: immunoSEQ multiplex PCR. The table includes fewer than 400,000 clones, roughly nine tenths detected once. The sequenced material came from PBMCs or T cells enriched from blood (not recorded which). All receptors derive from a woman aged 30 to 39 who had recovered from COVID-19.

The genes are TRBV11-2 and TRBJ2-3, with 7 bases that match TRBD2. The J segment lost 6 bases and the V segment lost 5 bases, leaving 17 bases of the junction unmatched. The CDR3 is 17 amino acids. Germline V gene data show CDR1 as SGHAT and CDR2 as FQNNGV. The CDR3, as DNA: TGTGCCAGCAGCCTTAGGATTATCGGGAGGTTGCGGGATACGCAGTATTTT. This encodes CASSLRIIGRLRDTQYF.

V and J are TRBV19 and TRBJ2-3; D might be TRBD2 (5 bases). Germline V gives CDR1 LNHDA, CDR2 SQIVND (reference sequence). This CDR3 has 12 amino acids. V lost 6 bases and J 4 bases, leaving 8 bases between the germline ends. This CDR3 reads CASRRDSDTQYF. The CDR3 region has the DNA TGTGCCAGTAGACGGGATTCAGATACGCAGTATTTT.

This chain links TRBV7-2 with TRBJ2-2; D may be TRBD1 (6 bases). The V end was cut by 5 bases, the J end by 3 bases, with 16 bases between. Germline V gene data show CDR1 as SGHTA and CDR2 as FQGNSA. The CDR3 is 16 residues long. CDR3 nucleotide sequence: TGTGCCAGCAGCCCTCAGGGGCCGGGTGACACCGGGGAGCTGTTTTTT. The encoded protein is CASSPQGPGDTGELFF. Variable domain in full (rest from reference TRBV7-2 and TRBJ2-2): GAGVSQSPSNKVTEKGKDVELRCDPISGHTALYWYRQSLGQGLEFLIYFQGNSAPDKSGLPSDRFSAERTGGSVSTLTIQRTQQEDSAVYLCASSPQGPGDTGELFFGEGSRLTVL.

The rearrangement links TRBV15 to TRBJ2-7; D is possibly TRBD2 (5 bases). V lost 0 bases, J lost 6 bases, and 15 bases lay in between. This CDR3 comprises 15 residues. In germline, CDR1 is LNHNV, CDR2 YYDKDF (reference sequence). The CDR3 here is CATSRDGVRVSEQYF. The CDR3, as DNA: TGTGCCACCAGCAGAGACGGGGTTAGGGTTTCCGAGCAGTACTTC.

This rearrangement joins TRBV19 to TRBJ2-4; D not certain. Germline V gene data show CDR1 as LNHDA and CDR2 as SQIVND (reference sequence). Trimming removed 1 base from V and 8 bases from J, with 12 bases in between. This CDR3 comprises 14 residues. CDR3 DNA: TGTGCCAGTAGTATAGGGCCCCACGCGGACATTCAGTACTTC. Translation: CASSIGPHADIQYF.

This chain uses TRBV6-5 with TRBJ1-2, with D possibly TRBD1 on 6 matching bases. V was clipped by 6 bases and J by 6 bases, with 17 bases between them. CDR1 and CDR2 (germline): MNHEY, SVGAGI. The CDR3 runs 14 residues. The CDR3 loop reads CASRGGGLPDGYTF. Here the CDR3 DNA reads TGTGCCAGCAGGGGCGGGGGGCTCCCGGATGGCTACACCTTC.